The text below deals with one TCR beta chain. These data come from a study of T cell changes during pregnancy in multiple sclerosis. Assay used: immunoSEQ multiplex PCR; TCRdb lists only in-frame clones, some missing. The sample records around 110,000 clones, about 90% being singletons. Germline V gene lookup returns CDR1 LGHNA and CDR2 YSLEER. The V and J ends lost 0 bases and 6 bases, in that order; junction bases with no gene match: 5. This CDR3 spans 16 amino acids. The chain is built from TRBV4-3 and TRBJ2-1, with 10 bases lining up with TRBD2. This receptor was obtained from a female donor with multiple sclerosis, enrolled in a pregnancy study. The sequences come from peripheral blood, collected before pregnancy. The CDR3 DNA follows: TGCGCCAGCAGCCAAGATTCCAGCGGGGGGGCCAATGAGCAGTTCTTC. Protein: CASSQDSSGGANEQFF.